This TCR beta chain was recovered during a study of T cell repertoires in cytomegalovirus infection. There are a few counts of this clonotype. MiXCR was run by TCRdb on the reads, yielding one entry per CDR3 protein. The sample carries roughly 300,000 distinct CDR3 sequences, 8% to 10% recorded once. The CDR3 loop spans 11 amino acids. Between the trimmed V and J ends, which lost 3 bases and 4 bases, there was a span of 2 bases. Source material: PBMCs. The TCR was taken from a human donor in good health (CMV status not recorded). Some clones in this sample may be carry-over from other donors' samples. The rearrangement joins TRBV12-3 or TRBV12-4 to TRBJ2-3; D is unclear. The CDR3 spells CASSFADTQYF. The CDR3 DNA is TGTGCCAGCAGTTTCGCAGATACGCAGTATTTT.